The 18 T cell receptor beta chains given below trace back to one sample, sequenced in a study of blood T cell repertoires in COVID-19. TCRdb's copy holds only in-frame clones and misses some; the assay was immunoSEQ multiplex PCR. The sample has 110,000 to 150,000 clones; more than 75% are singletons. The specimen sequenced was peripheral blood. These receptors originate from an elderly woman with acute or convalescent COVID-19.

This rearrangement joins TRBV19 to TRBJ2-3, with TRBD1 as a possible D gene (5 bases). The length of the CDR3 is 18 residues. Trimming removed 1 base from V and 0 bases from J, with 17 bases in between. Germline V gives CDR1 LNHDA, CDR2 SQIVND (reference sequence). This chain's CDR3 is CASSIVFDRLKSTDTQYF. The DNA for the CDR3 is TGTGCCAGTAGTATAGTTTTTGACAGATTAAAAAGCACAGATACGCAGTATTTT.

This clone came up once. This chain links TRBV25-1 with TRBJ2-1; TRBD2 matches at 8 bases. After removal of 10 bases from V and 0 bases from J, the junction contained 5 bases not matched to a gene. Germline CDR1 is MGHDK and CDR2 is SYGVNS. This CDR3 has 14 residues. The CDR3 DNA is TGTGCCAACCCGGGACTAGACTCCTACAATGAGCAGTTCTTC. Protein sequence: CANPGLDSYNEQFF.

This clone occurred once. The chain combines TRBV7-9 with TRBJ2-3; D is possibly TRBD1 (6 bases). CDR3 size: 13 residues. Germline V CDR1 and CDR2: SEHNR, FQNEAQ (reference sequence). V lost 4 bases, J lost 4 bases, and 9 bases lay in between. The CDR3 region is CASSSAGADTQYF. DNA for the CDR3: TGTGCCAGCAGCTCCGCAGGGGCAGATACGCAGTATTTT.

The rearrangement joins TRBV3-1 (or the pseudogene TRBV3-2) to TRBJ2-5, with D possibly being TRBD2 (6 bases). The germline CDR1 and CDR2 sequences are LGHDT and YNNKEL (reference sequence). The CDR3 is 15 residues long. Trimming took off 4 bases at V and 2 bases at J, with 14 bases between the two ends. The CDR3 is CASSPWGVAQETQYF. DNA of the CDR3: TGTGCCAGCAGCCCCTGGGGGGTGGCACAAGAGACCCAGTACTTC.

The chain combines TRBV5-4 with TRBJ1-1, with D perhaps TRBD1 (6 bases). V was pared by 4 bases and J by 0 bases, with 13 bases between. Germline V CDR1 and CDR2: SGHNT, YYREEE (reference sequence). The length of the CDR3 is 15 residues. The DNA of the CDR3 is TGTGCCAGCAGCGACCTAACAGGGATGAACACTGAAGCTTTCTTT. Its translation is CASSDLTGMNTEAFF.

The chain joins TRBV28 to TRBJ1-4; D gene ambiguous. Germline values: CDR1 MDHEN, CDR2 SYDVKM. The CDR3 spans 15 residues. V lost 4 bases, J lost 4 bases, and 13 bases lay in between. The CDR3 reads CASSSSGRSNEKLFF. In DNA form, the CDR3 reads TGTGCCAGCAGTTCCTCGGGGAGGAGTAATGAAAAACTGTTTTTT.

This chain links TRBV27 with TRBJ2-5, with D possibly TRBD2 on 7 matching bases. Per germline, CDR1 MNHEY and CDR2 SMNVEV (reference sequence). The CDR3 runs to 14 residues. With 6 bases removed from V and 5 bases from J, the gap between germline ends came to 16 bases. CDR3 coding DNA: TGTGCCAGCAGCACCCGGACAGCGGGGGAGACCCAGTACTTC. Its translation: CASSTRTAGETQYF.

The chain combines TRBV28 with TRBJ2-2; perhaps TRBD2 as D (6 bases). This CDR3 region has 16 residues. Germline V gene sequence: CDR1 MDHEN, CDR2 SYDVKM. With 6 bases removed from V and 0 bases from J, the gap between germline ends came to 14 bases. CDR3 bases: TGTGCCAGCAGGCCAGCGTGGGGGGCGAACACCGGGGAGCTGTTTTTT. It translates to CASRPAWGANTGELFF.

CDR3 sequence: CASSPGPLGGNYEQYF. The CDR3 bases are TGTGCCAGCAGCCCCGGACCCCTAGGAGGGAACTACGAGCAGTACTTC. The J gene is TRBJ2-7, the V gene TRBV14, with D possibly being TRBD2 (6 bases). The V end lost 4 bases, the J end lost 3 bases, and 19 bases lay between the germline ends. CDR1 and CDR2 from the germline V gene are SGHDN and FVKESK. CDR3 length: 16 residues.

The table lists this clone with a count of one. The chain employs TRBV6-1 and TRBJ2-3; 11 positions agree with TRBD1. J gave up 6 bases and V 3 bases, and 11 bases lay outside the gene matches. The CDR3 length is 17 residues. Germline V gene data show CDR1 as MNHNS and CDR2 as SASEGT. CDR3 loop: CASSDSPGQGGRDTQYF. CDR3 sequence (DNA): TGTGCCAGCAGTGATTCCCCGGGACAGGGGGGAAGGGATACGCAGTATTTT.

This sequence joins TRBV6-5 and TRBJ1-3; D not certain. With 4 bases removed from V and 4 bases from J, the gap between germline ends came to 17 bases. Per the germline V gene, CDR1 is MNHEY and CDR2 is SVGAGI. This CDR3 is 16 amino acids long. The CDR3 region has the DNA TGTGCCAGCAGTTCCGAGGGCACCCAGTCCGGAAACACCATATATTTT. Its protein product is CASSSEGTQSGNTIYF.

This chain joins TRBV18 and TRBJ2-3; 12 bases agree with TRBD2. The ends lost 4 bases at V and 4 bases at J; junction bases unmatched: 15. Germline-derived CDR1 and CDR2 are KGHSH and LQKENI. CDR3 length: 19 residues. This CDR3 reads CASSLRLLAGGPNSDTQYF. The CDR3 nucleotides read TGTGCCAGCTCACTCAGACTCCTAGCGGGAGGGCCGAATTCAGATACGCAGTATTTT.

V and J are TRBV12-5 and TRBJ2-1, with a tentative D call TRBD2 (7 bases). With 1 base removed from V and 3 bases from J, the gap between germline ends came to 10 bases. From germline, CDR1 is LGHNT and CDR2 FRNRAP. CDR3 length: 15 amino acids. This CDR3 reads CASGLERGGYNEQFF. CDR3 DNA: TGTGCTAGTGGTTTGGAGAGGGGGGGCTACAATGAGCAGTTCTTC.

This chain joins TRBV24-1 and TRBJ1-2; 8 positions agree with TRBD1. Trimming at V came to 4 bases and at J to 4 bases, leaving 7 bases not matched to a gene. Germline lookup yields CDR1 KGHDR and CDR2 SFDVKD. CDR3 size: 15 residues. The CDR3: CATSDPTGQVYGYTF. CDR3 bases: TGTGCCACCAGTGACCCTACGGGACAGGTCTATGGCTACACCTTC.

J is TRBJ2-2 and V is TRBV5-1; the match to TRBD2 covers 10 bases. The germline V gene has CDR1 SGHRS and CDR2 YFSETQ. V gave up 0 bases and J gave up 7 bases; unmatched junction bases: 3. The CDR3 is 15 residues long. The DNA of the CDR3 is TGCGCCAGCAGCTTGGAACTAGCGGGGTACGGGGAGCTGTTTTTT. Its translation: CASSLELAGYGELFF.

The rearrangement joins TRBV27 to TRBJ1-2; TRBD1 matches 10 bases. CDR1 and CDR2 (germline): MNHEY, SMNVEV (reference sequence). The J segment lost 4 bases and the V segment lost 5 bases, leaving 7 bases of the junction unmatched. The CDR3 consists of 15 residues. CDR3 DNA sequence: TGTGCCAGCAGTCCGGGGACAGGGGTCGGCTATGGCTACACCTTC. This translates into CASSPGTGVGYGYTF.

The rearrangement links TRBV4-1 to TRBJ2-7; TRBD1 matches 7 bases. CDR1 and CDR2 (germline): MGHRA, YSYEKL. The V segment lost 4 bases and the J segment 3 bases; nucleotides outside the gene matches: 6. The CDR3 covers 14 residues. The chain's CDR3 is CASSPGTVDYEQYF. The CDR3 nucleotides read TGCGCCAGCAGCCCGGGGACAGTGGACTACGAGCAGTACTTC.

The chain has TRBV11-2 and TRBJ2-7; 7 bases fit TRBD1. The CDR3 consists of 11 residues. CDR1 and CDR2 (germline): SGHAT, FQNNGV. Trimming removed 2 bases from V and 9 bases from J; junction bases left unmatched: 1. The CDR3: CASSLTGAQYF. In nucleotides, the CDR3 is TGTGCCAGCAGCTTAACAGGGGCGCAGTACTTC.